Below are 13 T cell receptor beta chains sequenced from a single sample in a study of blood T cell repertoires in COVID-19. Measured with immunoSEQ multiplex PCR; TCRdb has only the in-frame clones, and not every one. The sample consists of approximately 250,000 clones, 88% of them appearing once. The sequenced sample consisted of PBMCs or T cells enriched from blood (not recorded which). The receptors derive from a woman aged 55 to 70 in a cohort exposed to, infected with or recovered from COVID-19 (not recorded which).

This clone was recorded only once. The V call is TRBV2, the J call TRBJ2-1; 12 nucleotides match TRBD2. V dropped 3 bases and J dropped 0; count of bases not matched to a gene: 6. Looked up from germline, CDR1 is SNHLY and CDR2 is FYNNEI. The CDR3 totals 18 residues. The CDR3 region has the DNA TGTGCCAGCAGTGATCCCCGGACTAGCGGGATCTCCTACAATGAGCAGTTCTTC. This gives the protein CASSDPRTSGISYNEQFF.

The chain joins TRBV5-1 to TRBJ2-1; 8 bases fit TRBD2. This CDR3 is built from 15 residues. The junction had 9 bases not matched to a gene; V was cut back by 4 bases and J by 6 bases. Germline-derived CDR1 and CDR2 are SGHRS and YFSETQ. CDR3 loop: CASSREGGPLNEQFF. The CDR3 region has the DNA TGCGCCAGCAGCCGGGAGGGAGGGCCGCTCAATGAGCAGTTCTTC.

The chain recombines TRBV28 with TRBJ2-7; 7 bases are a match to TRBD2. With 4 bases clipped from V and 3 bases from J, the junction kept 6 bases outside the gene matches. The CDR3 spans 14 residues. Germline V gene data show CDR1 as MDHEN and CDR2 as SYDVKM. The CDR3 bases are TGTGCCAGCAGTTCCCCAACTAGCGACTACGAGCAGTACTTC. Its translation is CASSSPTSDYEQYF.

Here the CDR3 reads CATSRDHGVNAPLHF. The CDR3 DNA reads as TGTGCCACCAGCAGAGATCATGGAGTTAACGCACCCCTCCACTTT. The rearrangement uses TRBV15 and TRBJ1-6; no clear D gene. The ends were cut back, 0 bases at V and 11 bases at J, with 14 bases in the middle. The V gene's germline CDR1 is LNHNV and CDR2 YYDKDF (reference sequence). The CDR3 has 15 residues.

The chain employs TRBV2 and TRBJ1-1; 9 bases are shared with TRBD1. Per germline, CDR1 SNHLY and CDR2 FYNNEI. CDR3 length: 15 amino acids. V was pared by 4 bases and J by 0 bases, with 3 bases of the junction left unmatched. CDR3 DNA: TGTGCCAGCAGTGGAGGGACAGGGCTGAACACTGAAGCTTTCTTT. Protein sequence: CASSGGTGLNTEAFF. Full variable domain (remainder filled in from reference TRBV2 and TRBJ1-1): EPEVTQTPSHQVTQMGQEVILRCVPISNHLYFYWYRQILGQKVEFLVSFYNNEISEKSEIFDDQFSVERPDGSNFTLKIRSTKLEDSAMYFCASSGGTGLNTEAFFGQGTRLTVV.

V gene TRBV15 combines with J gene TRBJ2-7; 8 nucleotides match TRBD2. V shed 0 bases, J shed 2 bases, and the junction held 3 bases outside the gene matches. Germline values: CDR1 LNHNV, CDR2 YYDKDF (reference sequence). The CDR3 runs to 15 residues. CDR3 nucleotide sequence: TGTGCCACCAGCAGAGATAGCGGGAATGCCTACGAGCAGTACTTC. Its protein is CATSRDSGNAYEQYF.

The V and J genes are TRBV3-1 (or the pseudogene TRBV3-2) and TRBJ1-5, with D hard to call. V lost 3 bases to trimming and J lost 2 bases, with 8 bases between them. Germline CDR1 and CDR2: LGHDT and YNNKEL (reference sequence). The CDR3 covers 14 residues. The CDR3 sequence: CASSHWGGNQPQHF. The CDR3 DNA reads TGTGCCAGCAGCCATTGGGGAGGCAATCAGCCCCAGCATTTT.

The gene calls are TRBV19 and TRBJ1-5; TRBD1 is a possible D gene (6 bases). In germline, CDR1 is LNHDA, CDR2 SQIVND (reference sequence). V was trimmed by 6 bases and J by 0 bases, leaving 18 bases between them. This CDR3 has 17 amino acids. The CDR3 bases are TGTGCCAGTAGAACGGTAACAGGGATGGTTAGCAATCAGCCCCAGCATTTT. Its protein product is CASRTVTGMVSNQPQHF.

This clone was seen a single time. V gene TRBV3-1 (or the pseudogene TRBV3-2) combines with J gene TRBJ2-1, with 9 bases matching TRBD2. J was trimmed by 12 bases and V by 3 bases; bases with no gene match: 21. CDR1 is LGHDT and CDR2 is YNNKEL in the germline V gene (reference sequence). The CDR3 runs 18 residues. CDR3 protein: CASSQPGFSGRIGSGQFF. Here the CDR3 DNA reads TGTGCCAGCAGCCAGCCGGGCTTTAGCGGGAGAATTGGATCTGGGCAGTTCTTC.

The chain uses TRBV7-8 and TRBJ2-5, with 11 bases fitting TRBD1. Trimming removed 5 bases from V and 5 bases from J; junction bases left unmatched: 7. In germline, CDR1 is SGHVS, CDR2 FQNEAQ. The CDR3 length is 15 residues. Here the CDR3 DNA reads TGTGCCAGCAGCCTACCGGGACAGGGGGGGGAGACCCAGTACTTC. Encoded protein: CASSLPGQGGETQYF. Full variable domain (missing parts from reference TRBV7-8 and TRBJ2-5): GAGVSQSPRYKVAKRGQDVALRCDPISGHVSLFWYQQALGQGPEFLTYFQNEAQLDKSGLPSDRFFAERPEGSVSTLKIQRTQQEDSAVYLCASSLPGQGGETQYFGPGTRLLVL.

The chain has TRBV4-1 and TRBJ2-5; TRBD2 agrees at 12 bases. Germline V gene data show CDR1 as MGHRA and CDR2 as YSYEKL. J lost 4 bases, V lost 1 base, and 7 bases had no gene match. The CDR3 totals 17 residues. This CDR3 reads CASSQGTLAGGRETQYF. CDR3 coding DNA: TGCGCCAGCAGCCAAGGGACCCTAGCGGGAGGGAGAGAGACCCAGTACTTC.

This clone was detected only once. The rearrangement links TRBV20-1 to TRBJ2-1; 7 positions agree with TRBD2. The CDR3 runs 11 residues. Germline V gives CDR1 DFQATT, CDR2 SNEGSKA (reference sequence). V was pared by 3 bases and J by 15 bases, with 8 bases of the junction left unmatched. The CDR3 here is CSASLREEGFF. CDR3 sequence (DNA): TGCAGTGCTAGTCTACGGGAGGAGGGGTTCTTC.

The gene calls are TRBV7-3 and TRBJ1-1, with D unresolved. V lost 5 bases, J lost 6 bases, and 13 bases lay in between. This CDR3 has 13 residues. Germline CDR1 reads SGHTA; CDR2 reads FQGTGA. CDR3 amino acids: CASSPARYSEAFF. The CDR3 bases are TGTGCCAGCAGCCCCGCGAGATACTCTGAAGCTTTCTTT.